The 4 T cell receptor beta chains in this list originate from one sample, sequenced in a study of T-cell memory formation after mild COVID-19. TCRdb reanalysed the 5' RACE reads using MiXCR and keeps one entry per CDR3 protein. The repertoire holds approximately 270,000 distinct CDR3 sequences, with around 16% as singletons. Sequencing used PBMCs or a T cell subset sorted from them (not recorded which). The receptor source for this set is a man aged 18 to 29 who had mild COVID-19 (a few samples of this study predate the infection). Cell type and time point are not known.

The CDR3 DNA reads as TGTGCCAGCAGCCAGGTGTTTAGCTACACCTTC. Amino acid sequence: CASSQVFSYTF. This chain uses TRBV12-3 or TRBV12-4 with TRBJ1-2; D remains ambiguous. The V gene lost 6 bases and the J gene lost 9 bases, with 11 bases spanning the gap. CDR3 length equals 11 residues.

In the case of this clonotype: Compared with germline, one end of the junction differs, possibly owing to a read error. V is TRBV7-7 and J is TRBJ2-5; D gene uncertain. Germline V lookup: CDR1 SSHAT, CDR2 FNYEAQ (reference sequence). The CDR3 contains 13 residues. CDR3 amino acids: CASSTGYQETQYF. In nucleotides, the CDR3 is TGTGCTAGCAGCACGGGTTACCAAGAGACCCAGTACTTC. Variable domain in full (rest from reference TRBV7-7 and TRBJ2-5): GAGVSQSPRYKVTKRGQDVTLRCDPISSHATLYWYQQALGQGPEFLTYFNYEAQPDKSGLPSDRFSAERPEGSISTLTIQRTEQRDSAMYRCASSTGYQETQYFGPGTRLLVL.

This clonotype was observed a few times. For the CDR3, the DNA is TGTGCCAGCAGTCCCCTTCAGGGGGGCTCCTACAATGAGCAGTTCTTC. It is translated as CASSPLQGGSYNEQFF. This chain uses TRBV7-2 with TRBJ2-1, with D perhaps TRBD1 (7 bases). Germline-derived CDR1 and CDR2 are SGHTA and FQGNSA. V lost 6 bases and J lost 0, with 15 bases in between. The CDR3 sequence is 16 residues long.

This clonotype was found a few times. The chain links TRBV6-6 to TRBJ2-7; the D gene is possibly TRBD2 (5 bases). In germline, CDR1 is MNHNY, CDR2 SVGAGI (reference sequence). V shed 6 bases and J shed 4 bases, with 13 bases lying between them. There are 13 residues in the CDR3. The CDR3 sequence is CASRADLGYEQYF. CDR3 in DNA: TGTGCCAGCAGAGCGGACTTGGGATACGAGCAGTACTTC.